These 21 T cell receptor beta chains were sequenced from one sample in a study of cytomegalovirus exposure and HLA in healthy donors. Amplification used 60 Vbeta primers and 13 Jbeta primers. Clones were read by immunoSEQ multiplex PCR, and TCRdb kept only the in-frame ones, dropping some. The sample contains approximately 100,000 clones, just under 70% of which appear only once. The sequencing input was PBMCs. Source of these receptors: an older woman in good health and CMV-seropositive.

The chain joins TRBV7-9 to TRBJ1-1, with no clear D. Per the germline V gene, CDR1 is SEHNR and CDR2 is FQNEAQ (reference sequence). The length of the CDR3 is 13 residues. The V end lost 4 bases, the J end lost 0 bases, and 6 bases lay between the germline ends. The CDR3 here is CASSSSLNTEAFF. CDR3 coding DNA: TGTGCCAGCAGCTCCTCGTTGAACACTGAAGCTTTCTTT.

This clone has at least ten counts. V usage is TRBV4-1 and J usage is TRBJ1-6; D remains unclear. Germline CDR1 is MGHRA and CDR2 is YSYEKL. V lost 0 bases to trimming and J lost 7 bases, with 7 bases between them. This CDR3 has 14 amino acids. CDR3 coding DNA: TGCGCCAGCAGCCAAGACCCCGGGAATTCACCCCTCCACTTT. It yields the protein CASSQDPGNSPLHF.

This chain connects TRBV2 to TRBJ2-2; 7 bases match TRBD1. The V gene end was trimmed by 6 bases and the J gene end by 7 bases; junction bases not matched to a gene: 5. The CDR3 sequence is 13 residues long. CDR1 and CDR2 from the germline V gene are SNHLY and FYNNEI. CDR3 coding DNA: TGTGCCAGCAGAGCCCAGGGGGTCGGGGAGCTGTTTTTT. As protein: CASRAQGVGELFF. Using reference TRBV2 and TRBJ2-2 for the parts outside the CDR3, the full variable domain is EPEVTQTPSHQVTQMGQEVILRCVPISNHLYFYWYRQILGQKVEFLVSFYNNEISEKSEIFDDQFSVERPDGSNFTLKIRSTKLEDSAMYFCASRAQGVGELFFGEGSRLTVL.

DNA of the CDR3: TGTGCCACCAGCACCACCAGCAAAGGACAATCAGCTTTCTTT. It codes for CATSTTSKGQSAFF. The J gene is TRBJ1-1, the V gene TRBV15, with a possible D match to TRBD1 (5 bases). Germline V lookup: CDR1 LNHNV, CDR2 YYDKDF (reference sequence). Trimming took off 4 bases at V and 10 bases at J, with 19 bases between the two ends. The CDR3 loop spans 14 amino acids.

The rearrangement links TRBV7-8 to TRBJ2-5; 8 nucleotides line up with TRBD1. The CDR3 runs 16 residues. CDR1 and CDR2 from the germline V gene are SGHVS and FQNEAQ. Unmatched junction bases numbered 8, after V lost 1 base and J lost 4 bases. For the CDR3, the DNA is TGTGCCAGCAGCTTAGAAAGGGCAGGGGGCGTAGAGACCCAGTACTTC. Protein sequence: CASSLERAGGVETQYF. Based on the CDR3 plus reference TRBV7-8 and TRBJ2-5, the full variable domain is GAGVSQSPRYKVAKRGQDVALRCDPISGHVSLFWYQQALGQGPEFLTYFQNEAQLDKSGLPSDRFFAERPEGSVSTLKIQRTQQEDSAVYLCASSLERAGGVETQYFGPGTRLLVL.

The chain is built from TRBV6-4 and TRBJ2-3; D unresolved. The CDR3 has 14 amino acids. Looked up from germline, CDR1 is MRHNA and CDR2 is SNTAGT. V shed 4 bases and J shed 2 bases, with 10 bases lying between them. In nucleotides, the CDR3 is TGTGCCAGCAGTGCTTGGGCGTACACAGATACGCAGTATTTT. This sequence encodes CASSAWAYTDTQYF.

The chain couples TRBV14 to TRBJ1-2; a weak D match, TRBD1 (5 bases). V lost 3 bases to trimming and J lost 6 bases, with 17 bases between them. CDR3 length: 15 amino acids. From germline, CDR1 is SGHDN and CDR2 FVKESK. CDR3 loop: CASSQMGLQADGYTF. DNA of the CDR3: TGTGCCAGCAGCCAGATGGGACTCCAAGCGGATGGCTACACCTTC.

The chain has TRBV4-3 and TRBJ2-7; 8 nucleotides align to TRBD2. With V trimmed by 1 base and J by 5 bases, 7 bases remained unmatched. Germline V lookup: CDR1 LGHNA, CDR2 YSLEER. The CDR3 sequence is 15 residues long. CDR3: CASSQARTSFDEQYF. CDR3 nucleotide sequence: TGCGCCAGCAGCCAAGCCCGGACTAGCTTCGACGAGCAGTACTTC.

The chain has TRBV5-1 and TRBJ2-3; the D is unclear. V was cut by 0 bases and J by 1 base, with 6 bases left in between. From germline, CDR1 is SGHRS and CDR2 YFSETQ. The CDR3 loop spans 14 amino acids. The CDR3 protein is CASSLAQGTDTQYF. The CDR3, as DNA: TGCGCCAGCAGCTTGGCGCAGGGCACAGATACGCAGTATTTT.

This clone was counted a single time. The chain carries TRBV29-1 and TRBJ2-5, with a possible D match to TRBD2 (7 bases). CDR1 and CDR2 from the germline V gene are SQVTM and ANQGSEA. CDR3 size: 14 residues. V dropped 6 bases and J dropped 5 bases, with 19 bases sitting between them. CDR3 DNA: TGCAGCGTCGGTGATCGGGGGGCAGGGGAGACCCAGTACTTC. The encoded protein is CSVGDRGAGETQYF.

This clone has only a few counts. CDR3 DNA sequence: TGCGCCAGCAGCTTGGGGGGCGCCTATAATTCACCCCTCCACTTT. This translates into CASSLGGAYNSPLHF. This sequence joins TRBV5-1 and TRBJ1-6; tentatively, D is TRBD1 (5 bases). This CDR3 comprises 15 residues. V was shortened by 0 bases and J by 2 bases, with 6 bases between the two germline ends. Germline loops: CDR1 SGHRS, CDR2 YFSETQ. The whole variable domain, filled in from reference TRBV5-1 and TRBJ1-6, reads KAGVTQTPRYLIKTRGQQVTLSCSPISGHRSVSWYQQTPGQGLQFLFEYFSETQRNKGNFPGRFSGRQFSNSRSEMNVSTLELGDSALYLCASSLGGAYNSPLHFGNGTRLTVT.

The chain has TRBV30 and TRBJ2-1, with 8 bases matching TRBD1. Looked up from germline, CDR1 is GTSNPN and CDR2 is SVGIG (reference sequence). V trimming: 2 bases; J trimming: 6 bases; junction bases outside the gene matches: 0. CDR3 length: 12 residues. The CDR3 loop reads CAWSTGGNEQFF. As DNA, the CDR3 is TGTGCCTGGAGTACAGGGGGCAATGAGCAGTTCTTC.

The V gene is TRBV29-1, the J gene TRBJ2-3; 8 bases agree with TRBD1. The CDR3 is 16 amino acids. The germline V gene has CDR1 SQVTM and CDR2 ANQGSEA. Trimming cost V 6 bases and J 1 base; bases outside gene matches: 12. In DNA form, the CDR3 reads TGCAGCGTGAGGACCCCAGGGGGCGCGGGCACAGATACGCAGTATTTT. This gives the protein CSVRTPGGAGTDTQYF.

The gene calls are TRBV7-9 and TRBJ1-2; weak D call: TRBD1 (5 bases). Germline V CDR1 and CDR2: SEHNR, FQNEAQ (reference sequence). Trimming left V 4 bases short and J 8 bases short, with 17 bases between. The CDR3 has 14 residues. DNA for the CDR3: TGTGCCAGCAGCTCGGACTTAAGGGGAGGAGGCTACACCTTC. It is translated as CASSSDLRGGGYTF. Filled out from reference TRBV7-9 and TRBJ1-2, the complete variable domain reads DTGVSQNPRHKITKRGQNVTFRCDPISEHNRLYWYRQTLGQGPEFLTYFQNEAQLEKSRLLSDRFSAERPKGSFSTLEIQRTEQGDSAMYLCASSSDLRGGGYTFGSGTRLTVV.

The chain carries TRBV7-6 and TRBJ2-3, with D maybe TRBD2 (6 bases). The V and J ends lost 1 base and 4 bases respectively, with 21 bases between them. Germline loops: CDR1 SGHVS, CDR2 FNYEAQ. The CDR3 covers 18 residues. The CDR3 DNA is TGTGCCAGCAGCTTAGGGGCAGGTCGAATGTCGGGAGCAGATACGCAGTATTTT. Its protein is CASSLGAGRMSGADTQYF.

The table lists this clone with a few counts. The rearrangement links TRBV6-6 to TRBJ2-2; TRBD1 matches at 11 bases. Trimming at V came to 7 bases and at J to 4 bases, leaving 5 bases not matched to a gene. Germline V gene sequence: CDR1 MNHNY, CDR2 SVGAGI (reference sequence). The CDR3 runs to 15 residues. The CDR3: CASNPGTGGTGELFF. The DNA for the CDR3 is TGTGCCAGCAACCCCGGGACAGGGGGCACCGGGGAGCTGTTTTTT.

This clone appeared a single time. The gene calls are TRBV9 and TRBJ2-4, with D possibly matching TRBD1 (6 bases). Germline V gene data show CDR1 as SGDLS and CDR2 as YYNGEE. Trimming stripped 4 bases from V and 3 bases from J, with 17 bases between. This CDR3 contains 16 residues. In DNA, the CDR3 is TGTGCCAGCAGCCAAGAATCACAGGGTGTCAAAAACATTCAGTACTTC. Translation: CASSQESQGVKNIQYF.

The rearrangement uses TRBV5-1 and TRBJ2-1, with 12 nucleotides matching TRBD2. The CDR3 totals 16 residues. Germline V lookup: CDR1 SGHRS, CDR2 YFSETQ. With 2 bases clipped from V and 4 bases from J, the junction kept 4 bases outside the gene matches. CDR3 DNA sequence: TGCGCCAGCAGCTTCACACTAGCGGGGGGATACAATGAGCAGTTCTTC. It yields the protein CASSFTLAGGYNEQFF.

The count of this clone is one. The genes are TRBV6-5 and TRBJ1-3; possible D gene TRBD1, 5 bases. The CDR3 sequence is 14 residues long. Deletions cut 4 bases from V and 2 bases from J, with 9 bases between. CDR1 MNHEY and CDR2 SVGAGI come from the germline V gene. DNA of the CDR3: TGTGCCAGCAGTTCCGGGGGGGCTGGAAACACCATATATTTT. As protein: CASSSGGAGNTIYF.

This clone was counted once. The chain links TRBV6-4 to TRBJ2-1; no reliable D call. Germline V CDR1 and CDR2: MRHNA, SNTAGT. The CDR3 runs to 12 residues. V was trimmed by 2 bases and J by 4 bases, leaving 3 bases between them. CDR3 bases: TGTGCCAGCAGTGACCGGTACAATGAGCAGTTCTTC. Its translation: CASSDRYNEQFF.

The chain recombines TRBV2 with TRBJ2-7, with D perhaps TRBD2 (6 bases). Germline CDR1 SNHLY, CDR2 FYNNEI. CDR3 length: 15 amino acids. Trimming stripped 5 bases from V and 2 bases from J, with 16 bases between. Here the CDR3 DNA reads TGTGCCAGCAGTCCGGCGCCTCGCGGGGCCTACGAGCAGTACTTC. Translating gives CASSPAPRGAYEQYF.